What follows are 11 T cell receptor beta chains derived from one specimen sequenced in a study of blood T cell repertoires in COVID-19. Here immunoSEQ multiplex PCR was the method, and the copy in TCRdb shows in-frame clones only, minus some. The data hold about 180,000 clones, with around 88% observed a single time. The source material was peripheral blood. The receptors were sampled from a woman between 25 and 40 years old with acute or convalescent COVID-19.

DNA for the CDR3: TGCGCCACCGGAGCGGGAGAGTCCTACGAGCAGTACTTC. Its protein is CATGAGESYEQYF. The rearrangement uses TRBV10-2 and TRBJ2-7; 8 nucleotides align to TRBD2. V was clipped by 10 bases and J by 1 base; unmatched bases: 6. The CDR3 has 13 amino acids. Germline-derived CDR1 and CDR2 are WSHSY and SAAADI.

V usage is TRBV19 and J usage is TRBJ1-5, with D tentatively TRBD1 (6 bases). Germline CDR1 reads LNHDA; CDR2 reads SQIVND (reference sequence). V shed 6 bases and J shed 0 bases, with 15 bases lying between them. The CDR3 is 16 residues long. The CDR3 protein is CASSQQGVSSNQPQHF. DNA of the CDR3: TGTGCCAGTAGCCAACAGGGAGTGTCTAGCAATCAGCCCCAGCATTTT.

The rearrangement joins TRBV10-3 to TRBJ2-1; possibly TRBD2 for D (5 bases). Trimming left V 4 bases short and J 4 bases short, with 20 bases between. Germline CDR1 is ENHRY and CDR2 is SYGVKD. The CDR3 has 17 amino acids. The CDR3 nucleotides are TGTGCCATCAGTGCAGAACCTAGTGTAAGAGGGTACAATGAGCAGTTCTTC. It translates to CAISAEPSVRGYNEQFF.

This clone was seen a single time. The chain recombines TRBV25-1 with TRBJ2-5, with 7 positions matching TRBD2. The CDR3 runs 13 residues. Germline-derived CDR1 and CDR2 are MGHDK and SYGVNS. The J segment lost 5 bases and the V segment lost 4 bases, leaving 4 bases of the junction unmatched. The CDR3 is CASSVYGGETQYF. CDR3 coding DNA: TGTGCCAGCAGTGTCTACGGGGGGGAGACCCAGTACTTC.

The chain uses TRBV15 and TRBJ2-1, with 8 bases fitting TRBD2. This CDR3 has 18 amino acids. The V gene end was trimmed by 0 bases and the J gene end by 7 bases; junction bases not matched to a gene: 14. Germline assignment: CDR1 LNHNV and CDR2 YYDKDF (reference sequence). In DNA form, the CDR3 reads TGTGCCACCAGCAGAGATCCTCTTCAGCGGGAGATCACGAATGAGCAGTTCTTC. This gives the protein CATSRDPLQREITNEQFF.

The chain combines TRBV28 with TRBJ2-1, with TRBD2 as a possible D gene (5 bases). There are 13 residues in the CDR3. Germline V gene lookup returns CDR1 MDHEN and CDR2 SYDVKM. Between the trimmed V and J ends, which lost 6 bases and 4 bases, there was a span of 10 bases. The CDR3: CASSQWRYNEQFF. The CDR3 nucleotides read TGTGCCAGCAGCCAATGGAGGTACAATGAGCAGTTCTTC. The variable domain in full, completed from reference TRBV28 and TRBJ2-1, reads DVKVTQSSRYLVKRTGEKVFLECVQDMDHENMFWYRQDPGLGLRLIYFSYDVKMKEKGDIPEGYSVSREKKERFSLILESASTNQTSMYLCASSQWRYNEQFFGPGTRLTVL.

This chain links TRBV19 with TRBJ1-5; D is uncertain. Germline V gives CDR1 LNHDA, CDR2 SQIVND (reference sequence). V dropped 0 bases and J dropped 4 bases, with 4 bases sitting between them. CDR3 length equals 13 residues. CDR3 DNA: TGTGCCAGTAGTATAGAGACTAATCAGCCCCAGCATTTT. Protein product: CASSIETNQPQHF.

The chain is built from TRBV28 and TRBJ1-5; possibly TRBD1 for D (5 bases). Trimming stripped 5 bases from V and 3 bases from J, with 14 bases between. CDR1 and CDR2 (germline): MDHEN, SYDVKM. The CDR3 has 15 amino acids. The CDR3: CASSPAGKYNQPQHF. CDR3 bases: TGTGCCAGCAGTCCGGCAGGGAAATACAATCAGCCCCAGCATTTT.

This clone occurred once. The chain joins TRBV7-8 to TRBJ1-2; D possibly corresponds to TRBD1 (5 bases). CDR1 SGHVS and CDR2 FQNEAQ come from the germline V gene. Trimming took off 2 bases at V and 4 bases at J, with 11 bases between the two ends. This CDR3 spans 14 amino acids. This CDR3 reads CASSLWGGSYGYTF. The CDR3 bases are TGTGCCAGCAGCTTATGGGGGGGGAGCTATGGCTACACCTTC.

The rearrangement uses TRBV11-2 and TRBJ1-4; no definite D call. The germline V gene encodes CDR1 SGHAT and CDR2 FQNNGV. The CDR3 totals 14 residues. V lost 3 bases and J lost 4, with 9 bases in between. CDR3 DNA: TGTGCCAGCAGCTTGTCCAGGTTTAATGAAAAACTGTTTTTT. Its protein product is CASSLSRFNEKLFF.

This chain uses TRBV2 with TRBJ2-1; D perhaps matches TRBD1 (5 bases). Germline V gene data show CDR1 as SNHLY and CDR2 as FYNNEI. Trimming stripped 5 bases from V and 1 base from J, with 9 bases between. There are 14 residues in the CDR3. CDR3 sequence: CASSSGPSYNEQFF. The CDR3 DNA sequence: TGTGCCAGCAGTTCAGGGCCTTCCTACAATGAGCAGTTCTTC.